The entry below describes one TCR beta chain. Its specificity is unknown. Germline assignment: CDR1 SGDLS and CDR2 YYNGEE. Losses at the gene ends were 2 bases for V and 10 bases for J; bases not matched to a gene: 8. The CDR3 is 13 amino acids. This record belongs to a study of T cells after yellow fever vaccination. Overall study: SMART-Seq v4 Ultra Low Input served to prepare low-cell-number fractions. Study-level findings and limits: Relatively few clonotypes were ones that appeared in both CD4 and CD8 compartments. Post-booster reappearance was seen for most primary-vaccination clones (roughly 96% CD4, around 88% CD8).

TCR cDNA was made by 5'RACE template switching, adding a universal primer site and UMIs. TCRdb analysed the 5' RACE reads with MiXCR anew, one entry per CDR3 protein. The sample lists 450,000 to 600,000 distinct CDR3 sequences; 13% were seen once. This chain uses TRBV9 with TRBJ2-5; TRBD2 matches at 7 bases. This sample comprised PBMCs, obtained on the day of the yellow fever booster vaccination. This clonotype originated in a man aged 30 to 45 who received the YFV17D yellow fever vaccine. CDR3 sequence: CASSVRTGGDQYF. The CDR3 coding sequence is TGTGCCAGCAGCGTCCGGACTGGGGGGGACCAGTACTTC.